This T cell receptor beta chain was retrieved from a study of blood T cell repertoires in COVID-19. Study details: PBMCs, B-cell-depleted T cells, or T cells were the source of the cDNA or gDNA that made up the material.

Germline V CDR1 and CDR2: SGHVS, FQNEAQ. J was trimmed by 2 bases and V by 5 bases; bases with no gene match: 25. This CDR3 contains 22 residues. The protocol was immunoSEQ multiplex PCR, while the TCRdb copy is restricted to in-frame clones and leaves out a portion. The table records 23,000 or so clones, approximately 83% of them present only once. Specimen: peripheral blood. J is TRBJ2-5 and V is TRBV7-8; 11 nucleotides align to TRBD2. This receptor was obtained from a human donor in a cohort sampled during active COVID-19. The DNA of the CDR3 is TGTGCCAGCAGCAGAGCTATTTTTAGTATTCCGGGACTAGCGGCACATCAAGAGACCCAGTACTTC. This gives the protein CASSRAIFSIPGLAAHQETQYF.